This T cell receptor beta chain derives from a study of molecular identifiers for immune sequencing clone quantification. CDR1 and CDR2 (germline): SGDLS, YYNGEE. V lost 1 base to trimming and J lost 9 bases; unmatched junction nucleotides: 8. The CDR3 spans 15 residues. Each CDR3 protein is one row after TCRdb ran MiXCR on the PCR reads. The sample records 250,000 to 400,000 distinct CDR3 sequences, about 20% being singletons. Sequenced material: naive CD8+ T cells from blood, with Jurkat cell RNA spiked in. Subset reported: FACS-sorted CD8+CD4-CCR7+CD45RA+ naive T cells. The rearrangement uses TRBV9 and TRBJ2-5, with 11 bases aligning to TRBD2. The TCR comes from a human donor in good health. Some libraries in this study had Jurkat cell RNA spiked in. The DNA of the CDR3 is TGTGCCAGCAGCGTATCCGGGACTAGCGGTGAGGCCCAGTACTTC. Translating gives CASSVSGTSGEAQYF.